The rows below give T cell receptor beta chains drawn from one sample of a study of T cells after yellow fever vaccination. MiXCR was run by TCRdb on the 5' RACE reads, yielding one entry per CDR3 protein. The table includes approximately 330,000 distinct CDR3 sequences, approximately 12% detected once. The starting material was CD4+ T cells sorted from PBMCs, obtained 15 days after the yellow fever booster vaccination. The receptors were gathered from a man younger than 35 who received the YFV17D yellow fever vaccine. CDR3s leave out the opening cysteine and the closing phenylalanine or tryptophan. A D gene is named only where the DNA matches it firmly.

V: TRBV20-1
D: TRBD1
CDR3: SAPGQGVAETQY

V: TRBV4-2
D: NA
CDR3: ASSQGQANYGYT

V: TRBV9
D: NA
CDR3: ASSVGSSTDTQY

V: TRBV11-2
D: NA
CDR3: ASSFRPRGTGEQY

V: TRBV5-1
D: NA
CDR3: ASCFVTSQETHY

V: TRBV7-3
D: TRBD1
CDR3: ASSLQGESPLH

V: TRBV2
D: TRBD2
CDR3: ASSLYSGGTDTQY

V: TRBV19
D: NA
CDR3: ASSIGPDATNEQY

V: TRBV7-2
D: NA
CDR3: ASSPNSRSPDTQY

V: TRBV18
D: NA
CDR3: ASSPQDGTEAF

V: TRBV28
D: NA
CDR3: ASRAGSVNTEAF

V: TRBV7-2
D: NA
CDR3: ASSLDSVPYNEQF

V: TRBV20-1
D: NA
CDR3: SARVRNEQY

V: TRBV2
D: NA
CDR3: ASGQEIYGYT

V: TRBV4-2
D: NA
CDR3: ASSLARESDEKLF

V: TRBV12-3/TRBV12-4
D: NA
CDR3: ASSPRKDQPQH

V: TRBV5-1
D: NA
CDR3: ASSYSGSSYNEQF

V: TRBV5-4
D: TRBD2
CDR3: ASSGGLAGGPNTGELF

V: TRBV7-2
D: TRBD1
CDR3: ASSLVQTGRANYGYT

V: TRBV7-9
D: NA
CDR3: ASSLAQTDTQY

V: TRBV7-8
D: NA
CDR3: ASSNFGEKLF

V: TRBV5-1
D: TRBD1
CDR3: ASGIQGGWDGVTQY

V: TRBV18
D: TRBD2
CDR3: ASSPTSGGNTGELF

V: TRBV20-1
D: TRBD1
CDR3: SAGIRDRVG

V: TRBV20-1
D: NA
CDR3: SAPGVYRNEQF

V: TRBV7-9
D: NA
CDR3: ASSLNQGYETQY

V: TRBV20-1
D: NA
CDR3: SARDGTGQQETQY

V: TRBV12-3/TRBV12-4
D: NA
CDR3: ASSLAQTEAF

V: TRBV3-1
D: TRBD1
CDR3: ASSQRGTGSYNEQF

V: TRBV12-3/TRBV12-4
D: TRBD1
CDR3: ASSLSGTGLKKLF

V: TRBV20-1
D: TRBD1
CDR3: SAREDRYTEAF

V: TRBV4-1
D: TRBD2
CDR3: ASSDNREGGKTQY

V: TRBV7-2
D: TRBD2
CDR3: ASSFSGAPRYEQY

V: TRBV5-1
D: NA
CDR3: ASSWTLRGAPSTDTQY

V: TRBV5-1
D: NA
CDR3: ASSLTEPAGSEAF

V: TRBV5-1
D: TRBD1
CDR3: ASSWGQRQETQY

V: TRBV4-3
D: TRBD1
CDR3: ASSQDPPAAGGGSPLH

V: TRBV19
D: TRBD2
CDR3: ASRGSGGTDTQY

V: TRBV7-6
D: NA
CDR3: ASSLRATGARTEAF

V: TRBV12-3/TRBV12-4
D: TRBD1
CDR3: ASSSGTGNHYGYT

V: TRBV5-1
D: NA
CDR3: ASSRGDTTDTQY

V: TRBV4-2
D: TRBD1
CDR3: ASTRDRGRGETQY

V: TRBV7-9
D: TRBD2
CDR3: ASSLAGTLAGQY

V: TRBV28
D: TRBD1
CDR3: ASSLFSTGDYGYT

V: TRBV4-1
D: TRBD2
CDR3: ASSQESSGDYNEQF

V: TRBV21-1
D: NA
CDR3: ASSKEDNPSSGNTIY

V: TRBV28
D: TRBD2
CDR3: ASSFLAGGRADTQY

V: TRBV5-1
D: TRBD1
CDR3: ASSTGQGIETQY

V: TRBV11-2
D: TRBD1
CDR3: ASSASGTGNYNEQF

V: TRBV20-1
D: TRBD2
CDR3: SALLPLAGGTGELF

V: TRBV4-1
D: TRBD1
CDR3: ASSQTGTAPSF

V: TRBV5-6
D: NA
CDR3: ASSLISHEQY